This T cell receptor beta chain was sequenced for a study of blood T cells in healthy people across ages. Primers used in a second PCR of about 7 to 12 cycles were a sample-barcoded 5' primer and a J-beta primer mix. TCRdb independently ran MiXCR on the 5' RACE reads; one entry per CDR3 protein. Of roughly 1.5 million distinct CDR3 sequences listed, approximately 42% are singletons. Germline V lookup: CDR1 MNHEY, CDR2 SVGAGI. The CDR3 is made up of 14 amino acids. V lost 0 bases to trimming and J lost 0 bases, with 4 bases between them. This TCR derives from a woman between 18 and 30 years old in good health. Sequencing used blood. J is TRBJ2-3 and V is TRBV6-5; D remains ambiguous. Written as DNA, the CDR3 is TGTGCCAGCAGTTACTCGTCTAGCACAGATACGCAGTATTTT. It encodes CASSYSSSTDTQYF.